The 2 T cell receptor beta chains reported below all come from one sample, sequenced in a study of patients and donors after allogeneic stem cell transplantation. Using its own MiXCR run on the RT-PCR reads, TCRdb lists one record per CDR3 protein. The sample has roughly 200,000 distinct CDR3 sequences, over 30% seen once. Sequences were obtained from blood, either unsorted or a sorted T cell fraction (not recorded which). The receptors were gathered from a human donor who was either an allogeneic HSCT recipient or a stem cell or donor lymphocyte infusion donor (not recorded which). It is not recorded whose cells these are; they may come from a transplant donor.

This clonotype was seen only a few times. The chain uses TRBV6-1 and TRBJ1-6; D call uncertain. With 9 bases removed from V and 7 bases from J, the gap between germline ends came to 7 bases. Germline assignment: CDR1 MNHNS and CDR2 SASEGT. CDR3 size: 11 residues. CDR3 nucleotides: TGTGCCAGTCTTGGAAATTCACCCCTCCACTTT. Translating it yields CASLGNSPLHF.

This chain links TRBV7-9 with TRBJ1-1; no clear D. Trimming removed 3 bases at V and 5 bases at J, with 10 bases between. This CDR3 has 13 amino acids. Germline CDR1 reads SEHNR; CDR2 reads FQNEAQ (reference sequence). CDR3 nucleotide sequence: TGTGCCAGCAGCTTCAGTACTGGGACTGAAGCTTTCTTT. It encodes CASSFSTGTEAFF.